Listed below are T cell receptor beta chains from one sample, sequenced in a study of cytomegalovirus exposure and HLA in healthy donors. Sequencing was performed with immunoSEQ multiplex PCR; in TCRdb, only in-frame clones are kept and a portion is missing. The sample consists of 130,000 to 150,000 clones, almost 80% of them appearing once. Sequencing used PBMCs. The receptors originated from a woman in her thirties or forties in good health and CMV-seropositive. Both conserved end residues are part of each CDR3. The D gene is left open where the match is weak. Expanded clones get a size class; other rows say once, few or many, or leave the size out.

size	V	D	J	CDR3	DNA
few	TRBV9	TRBD2	TRBJ2-7	CASSHPYSGGPGYEQYF	TGTGCCAGCAGCCATCCATATAGCGGGGGGCCAGGCTACGAGCAGTACTTC
.	TRBV4-2	TRBD2	TRBJ2-5	CASSKGTSATQETQYF	TGTGCCAGCAGCAAGGGGACTAGCGCTACCCAAGAGACCCAGTACTTC
.	TRBV30	TRBD2	TRBJ2-1	CACAGAGGPIEFF	TGTGCCTGTGCCGGCGCGGGGGGGCCAATCGAGTTCTTC
.	TRBV2	.	TRBJ1-1	CASSERVGTFF	TGTGCCAGCAGTGAACGGGTCGGAACTTTCTTT
.	TRBV6-1	.	TRBJ2-1	CASSEALGGGQFF	TGTGCCAGCAGTGAAGCGCTAGGGGGTGGGCAGTTCTTC
.	TRBV6-6	.	TRBJ1-2	CASTQGRGYTF	TGTGCCAGCACCCAGGGTAGGGGCTACACCTTC
.	TRBV19	.	TRBJ2-1	CASMTPSYNEQFF	TGTGCCAGTATGACTCCCTCCTACAATGAGCAGTTCTTC
.	TRBV4-1	.	TRBJ1-1	CASSQEGTVRVLGYTEAFF	TGCGCCAGCAGCCAAGAAGGTACAGTCAGGGTGTTGGGATACACTGAAGCTTTCTTT
.	TRBV6-1	.	TRBJ1-5	CASSTYQQPQHF	TGTGCCAGCAGTACATACCAACAGCCCCAGCATTTT
.	TRBV6-5	TRBD2	TRBJ2-7	CASTREGEQYF	TGTGCCAGCACCAGGGAGGGCGAGCAGTACTTC
.	TRBV9	.	TRBJ2-3	CASSVDLLTDTQYF	TGTGCCAGCAGCGTAGATCTCCTCACAGATACGCAGTATTTT
.	TRBV19	.	TRBJ2-3	CASSSSRGDTQYF	TGTGCCAGTAGTAGCAGTCGCGGAGATACGCAGTATTTT
few	TRBV11-2	TRBD2	TRBJ2-1	CASSNSGGAAREQFF	TGTGCCAGCAGTAATAGCGGGGGGGCTGCGCGAGAGCAGTTCTTC
.	TRBV10-3	TRBD2	TRBJ2-3	CAISNTGTSGADTQYF	TGTGCCATCAGTAATACTGGGACTAGCGGAGCGGATACGCAGTATTTT
.	TRBV10-3	.	TRBJ2-3	CAISGTRSSTDTQYF	TGTGCCATCAGTGGGACTCGCTCTAGCACAGATACGCAGTATTTT
.	TRBV19	TRBD2	TRBJ2-5	CASSSGGAGETQYF	TGTGCCAGTAGTAGCGGGGGGGCGGGGGAGACCCAGTACTTC